The clone carrying this T cell receptor (beta chain) was observed a single time. This CDR3 region has 14 residues. Germline V lookup: CDR1 SNHLY, CDR2 FYNNEI. V was cut by 4 bases and J by 3 bases, with 10 bases left in between. These data originate in a study of cytomegalovirus exposure and HLA in healthy donors. PCR was performed using 60 Vbeta and 13 Jbeta primers. Assay: immunoSEQ multiplex PCR; the TCRdb copy retains only in-frame clones and omits some. The table records 100,000 or so clones, more than 70% of them present only once. The sequenced sample was PBMCs. The chain links TRBV2 to TRBJ1-5, with no clear D. This clonotype originated in a young man in good health and CMV-seronegative. This CDR3 reads CASSVDADNQPQHF. CDR3 nucleotides: TGTGCCAGCAGTGTAGATGCGGACAATCAGCCCCAGCATTTT.